These 6 T cell receptor beta chains came from one sample sequenced in a study of patients and donors after allogeneic stem cell transplantation. MiXCR was run by TCRdb on the RT-PCR reads, yielding one entry per CDR3 protein. The sample includes about a million distinct CDR3 sequences, about 20% of them seen just once. The sample consisted of blood, either unsorted or a sorted T cell fraction (not recorded which). These receptor sequences come from a human donor who was either an allogeneic HSCT recipient or a stem cell or donor lymphocyte infusion donor (not recorded which). It is not recorded whose cells these are; they may come from a transplant donor.

This clonotype was seen at least ten times. The chain employs TRBV18 and TRBJ2-2; no definite D call. Germline V lookup: CDR1 KGHSH, CDR2 LQKENI. The V and J ends lost 3 bases and 0 bases respectively, with 14 bases between them. This CDR3 region has 17 residues. CDR3 in amino acids: CASSPSGLASNTGELFF. The CDR3, as DNA: TGTGCCAGCTCACCGTCCGGGTTGGCTTCGAACACCGGGGAGCTGTTTTTT.

The sample holds many counts of this clonotype. V usage is TRBV6-4 and J usage is TRBJ1-1; D is uncertain. V lost 6 bases and J lost 4, with 6 bases in between. The germline CDR1 and CDR2 sequences are MRHNA and SNTAGT. The CDR3 totals 11 residues. The CDR3 DNA follows: TGTGCCAGCAGGAGTGGCACTGAAGCTTTCTTT. It is translated as CASRSGTEAFF.

The rearrangement uses TRBV4-3 and TRBJ2-7, with TRBD2 matching 8 bases. Germline values: CDR1 LGHNA, CDR2 YSLEER. This CDR3 is built from 15 residues. V gave up 0 bases and J gave up 3 bases; unmatched junction bases: 4. This CDR3 is CASSQDPGGGYEQYF. The DNA of the CDR3 is TGCGCCAGCAGCCAAGATCCGGGGGGGGGCTACGAGCAGTACTTC.

This clonotype was found many times. The chain recombines TRBV12-3 or TRBV12-4 with TRBJ1-6; D is unclear. V was cut by 4 bases and J by 6 bases, with 7 bases left in between. The CDR3 extends over 13 amino acids. CDR3 residues: CASSSYFNSPLHF. In nucleotides, the CDR3 is TGTGCCAGCAGTTCCTATTTTAATTCACCCCTCCACTTT.

This clonotype was seen a few times. The chain uses TRBV29-1 and TRBJ2-1, with 11 nucleotides matching TRBD2. The CDR3 has 13 amino acids. Germline CDR1 reads SQVTM; CDR2 reads ANQGSEA. Trimming at V came to 6 bases and at J to 8 bases, leaving 6 bases not matched to a gene. Here the CDR3 DNA reads TGCAGCGTGATACCGGGACTAGCGGATGAGCAGTTCTTC. It codes for CSVIPGLADEQFF.

This clonotype was counted ten times or more. Sequence at one end of the junction differs from germline and may be a read error. V usage is TRBV11-2 and J usage is TRBJ2-1; D gene unclear. Germline V gene lookup returns CDR1 SGHAT and CDR2 FQNNGV. The CDR3 is 12 amino acids. DNA of the CDR3: TGTGCCAGCAGTTTAGATTCGGATGAGCAGTTCTTC. This sequence encodes CASSLDSDEQFF.